This T cell receptor beta chain was obtained from a study of the immune and genomic landscape of osteosarcoma. The CDR3 extends over 15 amino acids. Sequencing used immunoSEQ multiplex PCR; TCRdb keeps in-frame clones, though not all of them. The table records roughly 9,800 clones, 60% to 85% of them present only once. Poor-prognosis osteosarcoma patients supplied post-treatment primary, local recurrence and metastasis tumor specimens. Sequences were obtained from osteosarcoma tumor tissue from the lung. The receptor was isolated from a human donor with osteosarcoma. The chain uses TRBV21-1 and TRBJ2-7; TRBD2 is taken as the D call from the table, unchecked against the DNA. TRBV21-1 is recorded as a pseudogene. The CDR3 DNA reads as TGTGCCAGCAGCAATGGTACTAGCGGGAGTTACGAGCAGTACTTC. It encodes CASSNGTSGSYEQYF.